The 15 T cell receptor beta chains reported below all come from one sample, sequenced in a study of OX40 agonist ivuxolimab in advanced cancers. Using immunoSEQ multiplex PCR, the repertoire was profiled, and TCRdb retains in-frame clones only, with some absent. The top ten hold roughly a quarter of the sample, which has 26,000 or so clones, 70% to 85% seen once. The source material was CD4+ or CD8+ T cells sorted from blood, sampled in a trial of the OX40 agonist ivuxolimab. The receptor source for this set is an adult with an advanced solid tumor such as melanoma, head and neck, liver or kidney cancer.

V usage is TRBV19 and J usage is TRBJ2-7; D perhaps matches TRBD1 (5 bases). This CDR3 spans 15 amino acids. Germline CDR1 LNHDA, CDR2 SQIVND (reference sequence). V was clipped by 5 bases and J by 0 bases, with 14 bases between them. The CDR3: CASSDDSQSSYEQYF. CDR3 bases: TGTGCCAGTAGTGACGACAGTCAGAGCTCCTACGAGCAGTACTTC.

As DNA, the CDR3 is TGTGCCAGCAGCAGCCTAGCGGGAGGGTTAGATACGCAGTATTTT. Protein: CASSSLAGGLDTQYF. The gene calls are TRBV27 and TRBJ2-3, with 12 bases fitting TRBD2. Trimming at V came to 6 bases and at J to 5 bases, leaving 6 bases not matched to a gene. The CDR3 loop spans 15 amino acids. Germline V gene lookup returns CDR1 MNHEY and CDR2 SMNVEV (reference sequence).

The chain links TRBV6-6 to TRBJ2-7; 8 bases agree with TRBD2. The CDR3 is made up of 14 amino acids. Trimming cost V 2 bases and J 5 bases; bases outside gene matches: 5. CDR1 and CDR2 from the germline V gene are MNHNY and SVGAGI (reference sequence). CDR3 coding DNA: TGTGCCAGCAGTTACGGGTCGGGAGGGGACGAGCAGTACTTC. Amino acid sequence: CASSYGSGGDEQYF.

The CDR3 is CASSQGVSRYYNEQFF. Here the CDR3 DNA reads TGCGCCAGCAGCCAAGGAGTCTCCCGCTACTACAATGAGCAGTTCTTC. The rearrangement uses TRBV4-1 and TRBJ2-1; no reliable D call. The CDR3 spans 16 residues. Germline values: CDR1 MGHRA, CDR2 YSYEKL. V dropped 1 base and J dropped 3 bases, with 13 bases sitting between them.

CDR3 DNA sequence: TGTGCCAGCAGTGTCACAGGGAGTCTGTATTTT. Residues: CASSVTGSLYF. The chain uses TRBV28 and TRBJ2-3, with D perhaps TRBD1 (6 bases). With 5 bases removed from V and 14 bases from J, the gap between germline ends came to 14 bases. This CDR3 has 11 residues. Germline V gene lookup returns CDR1 MDHEN and CDR2 SYDVKM.

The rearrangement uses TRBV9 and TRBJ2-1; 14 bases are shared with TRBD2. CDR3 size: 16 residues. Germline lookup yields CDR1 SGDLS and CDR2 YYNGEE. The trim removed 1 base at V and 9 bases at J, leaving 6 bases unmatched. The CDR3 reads CASSVTGTSGSGEQFF. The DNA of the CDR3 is TGTGCCAGCAGCGTAACCGGGACTAGCGGGAGCGGTGAGCAGTTCTTC.

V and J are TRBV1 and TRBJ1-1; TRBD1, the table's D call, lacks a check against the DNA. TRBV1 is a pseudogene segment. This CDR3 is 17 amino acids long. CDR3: CTSSQGLQGVQNTEAFF. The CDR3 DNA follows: TGCACCAGCAGCCAAGGGCTCCAGGGGGTTCAGAACACTGAAGCTTTCTTT.

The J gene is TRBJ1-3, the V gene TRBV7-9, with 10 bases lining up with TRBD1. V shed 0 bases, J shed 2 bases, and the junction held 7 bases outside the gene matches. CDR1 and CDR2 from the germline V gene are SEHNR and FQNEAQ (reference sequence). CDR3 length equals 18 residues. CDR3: CASSLANSDRGTGNTIYF. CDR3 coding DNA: TGTGCCAGCAGCTTAGCGAACTCGGACAGGGGGACTGGAAACACCATATATTTT.

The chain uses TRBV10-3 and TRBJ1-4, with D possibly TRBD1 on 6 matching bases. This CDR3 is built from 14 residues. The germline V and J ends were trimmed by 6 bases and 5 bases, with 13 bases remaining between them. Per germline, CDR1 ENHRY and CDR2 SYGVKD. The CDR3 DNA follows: TGTGCCATCAGGCAAGACCAGGGGAATGAAAAACTGTTTTTT. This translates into CAIRQDQGNEKLFF.

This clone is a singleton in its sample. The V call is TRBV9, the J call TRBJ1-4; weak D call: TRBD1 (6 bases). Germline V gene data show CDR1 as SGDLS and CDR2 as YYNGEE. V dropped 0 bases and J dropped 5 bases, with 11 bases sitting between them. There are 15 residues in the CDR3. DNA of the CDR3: TGTGCCAGCAGCGTAGGTCCGGGGGGCAATGAAAAACTGTTTTTT. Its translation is CASSVGPGGNEKLFF.

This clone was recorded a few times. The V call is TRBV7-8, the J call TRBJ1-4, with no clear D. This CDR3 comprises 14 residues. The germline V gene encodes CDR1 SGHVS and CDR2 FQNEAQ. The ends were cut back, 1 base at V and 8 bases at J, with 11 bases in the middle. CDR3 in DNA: TGTGCCAGCAGCTTAGGGGCAGGCGGGGAAAAACTGTTTTTT. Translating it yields CASSLGAGGEKLFF.

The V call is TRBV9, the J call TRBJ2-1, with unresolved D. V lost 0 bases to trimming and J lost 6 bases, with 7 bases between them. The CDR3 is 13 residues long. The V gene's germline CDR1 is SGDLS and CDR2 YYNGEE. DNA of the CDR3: TGTGCCAGCAGCGTAGGGTACGGCAATGAGCAGTTCTTC. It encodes CASSVGYGNEQFF.

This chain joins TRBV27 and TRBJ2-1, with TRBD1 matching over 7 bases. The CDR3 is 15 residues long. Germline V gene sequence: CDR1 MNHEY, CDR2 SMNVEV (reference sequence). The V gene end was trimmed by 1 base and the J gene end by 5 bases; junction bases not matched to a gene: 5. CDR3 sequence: CASSLWQGVDNEQFF. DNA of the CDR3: TGTGCCAGCAGTTTATGGCAGGGGGTAGACAATGAGCAGTTCTTC.

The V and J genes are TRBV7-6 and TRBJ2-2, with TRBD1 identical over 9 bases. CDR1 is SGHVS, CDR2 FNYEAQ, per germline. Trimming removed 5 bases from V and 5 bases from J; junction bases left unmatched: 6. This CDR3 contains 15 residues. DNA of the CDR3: TGTGCCAGCAGCCCCGGGACAGGGATGACCGGGGAGCTGTTTTTT. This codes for CASSPGTGMTGELFF.

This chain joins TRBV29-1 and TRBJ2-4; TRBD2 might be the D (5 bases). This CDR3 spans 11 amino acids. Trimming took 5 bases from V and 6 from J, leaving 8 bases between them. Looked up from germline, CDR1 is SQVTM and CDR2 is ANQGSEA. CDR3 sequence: CSVTEGNIQYF. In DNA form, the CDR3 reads TGCAGCGTTACTGAGGGAAACATTCAGTACTTC.